This entry lists 12 T cell receptor beta chains sequenced from one sample in a study of T-cell reconstitution after alpha-beta-depleted transplantation in children. TCRbeta library preparation incorporated unique molecular identifiers. TCRdb recomputed calls from the PCR reads with MiXCR, one row per CDR3 protein. The data show around 500,000 distinct CDR3 sequences, under 30% seen once. Material: PBMCs, mostly from graft donor cells, obtained 360 days after TCRalphabeta/CD19-depleted stem cell transplant. The receptors originated from a boy under three years old who had a stem cell transplant for acute myeloid leukemia, so the T cells may come from the graft donor.

This clonotype was picked up many times. For the CDR3, the DNA is TGCAGTGCTAGAGGCGGGCTCTACAATGAGCAGTTCTTC. Amino acids: CSARGGLYNEQFF. This chain links TRBV20-1 with TRBJ2-1, with a possible D match to TRBD2 (5 bases). The germline CDR1 and CDR2 sequences are DFQATT and SNEGSKA (reference sequence). Trimming cost V 1 base and J 3 bases, with 7 bases left between them. This CDR3 is built from 13 residues.

About this clonotype: This may come from a read error, since a much larger clone is one base off. The genes are TRBV15 and TRBJ2-5, with D hard to call. Looked up from germline, CDR1 is LNHNV and CDR2 is YYDKDF (reference sequence). V was trimmed by 1 base and J by 4 bases, leaving 7 bases between them. This CDR3 comprises 13 residues. CDR3 sequence reads: CATSRVRRETQYF. CDR3 nucleotide sequence: TGTGCCACCAGCAGAGTGAGGCGAGAGACCCAGTACTTC.

This clonotype was counted ten times or more. This CDR3 is CASSLEGSLSYNEQFF. DNA for the CDR3: TGTGCCAGCAGCTTAGAGGGGTCCCTGTCCTACAATGAGCAGTTCTTC. The chain has TRBV7-8 and TRBJ2-1, with D possibly TRBD1 on 5 matching bases. Germline CDR1 is SGHVS and CDR2 is FQNEAQ. The length of the CDR3 is 16 residues. Trimming left V 1 base short and J 1 base short, with 11 bases between.

The chain is built from TRBV4-3 and TRBJ2-7, with TRBD1 identical over 9 bases. The CDR3 covers 17 residues. After removal of 1 base from V and 7 bases from J, the junction contained 14 bases not matched to a gene. Germline V lookup: CDR1 LGHNA, CDR2 YSLEER. This chain's CDR3 is CASSQGESRDREREQYF. CDR3 sequence (DNA): TGCGCCAGCAGCCAAGGAGAAAGCCGGGACAGGGAACGGGAGCAGTACTTC.

This clonotype was counted once. V usage is TRBV10-2 and J usage is TRBJ2-7; a possible D gene is TRBD1 (8 bases). The CDR3 sequence is 15 residues long. Germline CDR1 reads WSHSY; CDR2 reads SAAADI. The ends were cut back, 0 bases at V and 6 bases at J, with 15 bases in the middle. CDR3 in amino acids: CASSESTGAGVEQYF. The CDR3 DNA sequence: TGCGCCAGCAGTGAGTCGACAGGGGCGGGGGTCGAGCAGTACTTC.

The V and J genes are TRBV4-2 and TRBJ2-1; D ambiguous. Germline CDR1 LGHNA, CDR2 YNFKEQ. This CDR3 has 15 amino acids. V dropped 0 bases and J dropped 5 bases, with 11 bases sitting between them. CDR3 in amino acids: CASSQESRGNNEQFF. CDR3 nucleotide sequence: TGTGCCAGCAGCCAAGAGAGCCGTGGCAACAATGAGCAGTTCTTC.

As for this clonotype: Without the conserved terminal phenylalanine or tryptophan, this CDR3 likely stems from a read error. V usage is TRBV28 and J usage is TRBJ2-7, with TRBD2 as a possible D gene (6 bases). The V gene's germline CDR1 is MDHEN and CDR2 SYDVKM. Trimming left V 10 bases short and J 4 bases short, with 17 bases between. The CDR3 contains 13 residues. This CDR3 reads CANYMEGRYEQYL. The CDR3 DNA is TGTGCCAACTACATGGAGGGGCGATACGAGCAGTACCTC.

This clonotype was picked up a small number of times. The V gene is TRBV15, the J gene TRBJ2-2, with 8 bases identical to TRBD1. The V segment lost 4 bases and the J segment 7 bases; nucleotides outside the gene matches: 14. This CDR3 has 17 amino acids. Per germline, CDR1 LNHNV and CDR2 YYDKDF (reference sequence). CDR3 region: CATSTSDAGQGGGELFF. The CDR3 DNA is TGTGCCACCAGCACCTCGGACGCAGGACAGGGTGGCGGGGAGCTGTTTTTT.

This clonotype was counted between two and nine times. The V gene is TRBV28, the J gene TRBJ2-7; possibly TRBD1 for D (6 bases). This CDR3 spans 14 amino acids. V was pared by 3 bases and J by 3 bases, with 12 bases between. Germline assignment: CDR1 MDHEN and CDR2 SYDVKM. The CDR3 nucleotides are TGTGCCAGCAGTTTGGTAGGGGGAGACTACGAGCAGTACGTC. Translation gives CASSLVGGDYEQYV.

The sample holds many counts of this clonotype. The chain uses TRBV7-2 and TRBJ2-7; 8 positions match TRBD2. CDR1 SGHTA and CDR2 FQGNSA come from the germline V gene. The V gene end was trimmed by 1 base and the J gene end by 4 bases; junction bases not matched to a gene: 6. The CDR3 totals 15 residues. CDR3 region: CASSLGGGGNYEQYF. In DNA form, the CDR3 reads TGTGCCAGCAGCTTAGGGGGCGGGGGGAATTACGAGCAGTACTTC.

The chain couples TRBV20-1 to TRBJ1-1; 8 nucleotides line up with TRBD1. This CDR3 region has 13 residues. The V gene's germline CDR1 is DFQATT and CDR2 SNEGSKA (reference sequence). After removal of 3 bases from V and 5 bases from J, the junction contained 5 bases not matched to a gene. The CDR3 bases are TGCAGTGCTAGTCGGACAGGGCAGACTGAAGCTTTCTTT. Its protein product is CSASRTGQTEAFF.

The rearrangement links TRBV12-3 or TRBV12-4 to TRBJ1-6; D remains ambiguous. Deletions cut 6 bases from V and 7 bases from J, with 13 bases between. This CDR3 has 14 residues. The CDR3 protein is CASSSLPGNSPLHF. As DNA, the CDR3 is TGTGCCAGCAGCTCCCTTCCGGGCAATTCACCCCTCCACTTT.